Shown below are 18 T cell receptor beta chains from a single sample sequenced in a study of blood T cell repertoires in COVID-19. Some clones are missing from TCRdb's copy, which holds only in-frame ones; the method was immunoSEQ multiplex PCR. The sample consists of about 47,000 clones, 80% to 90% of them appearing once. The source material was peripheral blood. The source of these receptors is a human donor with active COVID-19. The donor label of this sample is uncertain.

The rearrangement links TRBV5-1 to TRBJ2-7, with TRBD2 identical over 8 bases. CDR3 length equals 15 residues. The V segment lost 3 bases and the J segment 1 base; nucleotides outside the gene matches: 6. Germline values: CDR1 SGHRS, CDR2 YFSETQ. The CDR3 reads CASSSSGSQSYEQYF. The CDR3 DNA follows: TGCGCCAGCAGCTCAAGCGGGAGTCAGTCCTACGAGCAGTACTTC.

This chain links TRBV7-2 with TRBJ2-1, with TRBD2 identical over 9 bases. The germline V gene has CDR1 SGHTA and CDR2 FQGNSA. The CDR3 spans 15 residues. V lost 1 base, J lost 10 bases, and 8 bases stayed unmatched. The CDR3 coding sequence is TGTGCCAGCAGCTTAGGGCGGGAGGGCTATAGGGAGCAGTTCTTC. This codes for CASSLGREGYREQFF.

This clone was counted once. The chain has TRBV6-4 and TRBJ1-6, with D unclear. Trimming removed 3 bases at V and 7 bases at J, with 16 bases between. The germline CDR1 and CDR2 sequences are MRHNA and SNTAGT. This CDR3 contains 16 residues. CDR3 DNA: TGTGCCAGCAGTGAATCTATAAACTCCGGGAATTCACCCCTCCACTTT. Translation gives CASSESINSGNSPLHF.

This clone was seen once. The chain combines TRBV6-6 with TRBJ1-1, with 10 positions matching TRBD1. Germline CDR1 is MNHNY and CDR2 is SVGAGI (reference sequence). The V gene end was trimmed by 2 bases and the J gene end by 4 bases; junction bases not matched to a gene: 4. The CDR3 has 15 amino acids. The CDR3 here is CASSYPGQGGTEAFF. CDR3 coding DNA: TGTGCCAGCAGTTACCCTGGACAGGGGGGCACTGAAGCTTTCTTT.

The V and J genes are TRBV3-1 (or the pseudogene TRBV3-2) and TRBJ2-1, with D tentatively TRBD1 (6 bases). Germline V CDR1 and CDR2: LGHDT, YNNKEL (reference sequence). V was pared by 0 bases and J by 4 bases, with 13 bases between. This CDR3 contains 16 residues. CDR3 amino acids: CASSQDRLGGYNEQFF. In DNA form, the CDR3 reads TGTGCCAGCAGCCAAGATCGGTTAGGGGGTTACAATGAGCAGTTCTTC.

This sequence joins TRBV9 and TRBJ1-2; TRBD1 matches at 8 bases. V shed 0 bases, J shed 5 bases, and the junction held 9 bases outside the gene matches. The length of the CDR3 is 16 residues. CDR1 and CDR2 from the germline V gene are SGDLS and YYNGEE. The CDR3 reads CASSVGYQGAAYGYTF. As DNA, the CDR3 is TGTGCCAGCAGCGTAGGGTATCAGGGGGCAGCGTATGGCTACACCTTC.

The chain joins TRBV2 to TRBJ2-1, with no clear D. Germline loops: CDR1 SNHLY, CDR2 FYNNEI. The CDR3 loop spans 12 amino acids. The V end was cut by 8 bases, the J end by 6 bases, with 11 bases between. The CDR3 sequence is CASVAIPNEQFF. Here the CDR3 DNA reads TGTGCCAGCGTAGCTATCCCCAATGAGCAGTTCTTC.

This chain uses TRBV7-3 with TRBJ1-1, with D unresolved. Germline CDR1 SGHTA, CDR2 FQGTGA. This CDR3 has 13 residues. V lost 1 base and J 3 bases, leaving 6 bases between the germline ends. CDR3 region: CASSLISDTEAFF. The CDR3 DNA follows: TGTGCCAGCAGCTTAATATCCGACACTGAAGCTTTCTTT.

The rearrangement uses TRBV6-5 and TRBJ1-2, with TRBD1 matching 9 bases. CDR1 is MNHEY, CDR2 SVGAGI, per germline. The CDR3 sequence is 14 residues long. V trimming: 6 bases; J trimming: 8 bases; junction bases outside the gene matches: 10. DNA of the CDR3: TGTGCCAGCAGAGCCCCCGGGACAGGGATAGGCTACACCTTC. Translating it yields CASRAPGTGIGYTF.

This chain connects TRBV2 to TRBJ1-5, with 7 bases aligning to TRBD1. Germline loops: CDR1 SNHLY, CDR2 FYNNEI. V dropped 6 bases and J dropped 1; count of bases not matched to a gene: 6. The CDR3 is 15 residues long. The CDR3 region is CASRASTGSNQPQHF. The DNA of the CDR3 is TGTGCCAGCAGGGCCTCGACAGGGAGCAATCAGCCCCAGCATTTT.

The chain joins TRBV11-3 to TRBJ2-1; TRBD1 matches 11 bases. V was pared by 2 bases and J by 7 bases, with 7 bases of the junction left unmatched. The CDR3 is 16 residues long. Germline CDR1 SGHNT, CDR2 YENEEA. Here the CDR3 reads CASSLRGQGGRNEQFF. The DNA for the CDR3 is TGTGCCAGCAGCTTAAGGGGACAGGGGGGAAGGAATGAGCAGTTCTTC.

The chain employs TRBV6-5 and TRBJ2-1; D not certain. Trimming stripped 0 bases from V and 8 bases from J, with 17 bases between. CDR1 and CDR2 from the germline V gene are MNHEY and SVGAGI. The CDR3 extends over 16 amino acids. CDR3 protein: CASSYSSFPMPDEQFF. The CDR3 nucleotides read TGTGCCAGCAGTTACTCTAGTTTTCCGATGCCTGATGAGCAGTTCTTC.

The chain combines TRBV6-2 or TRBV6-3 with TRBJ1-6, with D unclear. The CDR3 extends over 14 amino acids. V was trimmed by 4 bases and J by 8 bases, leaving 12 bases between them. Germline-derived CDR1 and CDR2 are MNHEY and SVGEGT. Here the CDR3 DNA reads TGTGCCAGCAGTTTGGTTCAGTCTGATTCACCCCTCCACTTT. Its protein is CASSLVQSDSPLHF.

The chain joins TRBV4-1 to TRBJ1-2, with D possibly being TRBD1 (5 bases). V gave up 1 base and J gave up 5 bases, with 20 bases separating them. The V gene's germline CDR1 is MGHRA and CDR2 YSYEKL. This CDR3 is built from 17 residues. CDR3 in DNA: TGCGCCAGCAGCCAAGTTAATTTGGGCGGGGGAGGGTATGGCTACACCTTC. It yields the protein CASSQVNLGGGGYGYTF.

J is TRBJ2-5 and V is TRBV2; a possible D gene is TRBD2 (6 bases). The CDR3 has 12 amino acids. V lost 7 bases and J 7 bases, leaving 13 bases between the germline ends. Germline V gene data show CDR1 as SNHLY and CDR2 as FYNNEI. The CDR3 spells CASIADPGTQYF. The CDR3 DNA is TGTGCCAGCATAGCGGACCCAGGGACCCAGTACTTC.

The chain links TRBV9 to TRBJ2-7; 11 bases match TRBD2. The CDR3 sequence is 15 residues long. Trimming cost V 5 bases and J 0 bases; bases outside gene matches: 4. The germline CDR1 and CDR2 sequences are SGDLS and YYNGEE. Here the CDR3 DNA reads TGTGCCAGCAGTTTGACTAGCGGGACCTCCTACGAGCAGTACTTC. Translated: CASSLTSGTSYEQYF.

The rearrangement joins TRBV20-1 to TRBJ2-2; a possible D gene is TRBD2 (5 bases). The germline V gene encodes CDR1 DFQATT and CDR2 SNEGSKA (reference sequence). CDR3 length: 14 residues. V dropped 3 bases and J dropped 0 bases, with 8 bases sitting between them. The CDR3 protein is CSASRGTNTGELFF. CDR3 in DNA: TGCAGTGCTAGTCGGGGAACGAACACCGGGGAGCTGTTTTTT.

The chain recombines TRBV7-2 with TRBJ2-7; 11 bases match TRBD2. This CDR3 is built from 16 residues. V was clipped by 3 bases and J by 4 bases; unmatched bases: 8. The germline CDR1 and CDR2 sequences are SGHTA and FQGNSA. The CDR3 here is CASSFGTSGEPYEQYF. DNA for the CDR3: TGTGCCAGCAGCTTCGGGACTAGCGGAGAGCCTTACGAGCAGTACTTC.